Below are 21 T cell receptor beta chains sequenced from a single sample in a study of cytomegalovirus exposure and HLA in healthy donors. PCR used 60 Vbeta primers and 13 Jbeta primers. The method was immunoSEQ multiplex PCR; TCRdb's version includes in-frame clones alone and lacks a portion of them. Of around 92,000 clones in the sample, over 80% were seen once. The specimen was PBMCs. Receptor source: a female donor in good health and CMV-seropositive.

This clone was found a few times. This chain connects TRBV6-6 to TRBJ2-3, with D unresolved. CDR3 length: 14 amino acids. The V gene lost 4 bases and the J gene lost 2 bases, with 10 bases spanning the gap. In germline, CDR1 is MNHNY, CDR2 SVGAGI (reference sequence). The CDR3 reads CASSWQIATDTQYF. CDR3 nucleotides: TGTGCCAGCAGTTGGCAGATTGCCACAGATACGCAGTATTTT.

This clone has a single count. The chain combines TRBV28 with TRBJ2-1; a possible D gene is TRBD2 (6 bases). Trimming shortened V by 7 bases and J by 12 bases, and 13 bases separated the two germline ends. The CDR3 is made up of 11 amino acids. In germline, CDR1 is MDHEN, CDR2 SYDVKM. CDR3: CASTLGAGQFF. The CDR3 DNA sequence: TGTGCCAGCACCTTAGGAGCGGGGCAGTTCTTC. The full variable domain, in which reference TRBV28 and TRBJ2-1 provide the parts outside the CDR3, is DVKVTQSSRYLVKRTGEKVFLECVQDMDHENMFWYRQDPGLGLRLIYFSYDVKMKEKGDIPEGYSVSREKKERFSLILESASTNQTSMYLCASTLGAGQFFGPGTRLTVL.

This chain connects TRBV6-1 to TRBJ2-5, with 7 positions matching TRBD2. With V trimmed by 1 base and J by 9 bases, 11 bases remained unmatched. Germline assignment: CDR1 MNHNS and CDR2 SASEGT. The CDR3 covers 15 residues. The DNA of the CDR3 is TGTGCCAGCAGTGAAGTAATGGGACCTGGGGGGGCCCAGTACTTC. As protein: CASSEVMGPGGAQYF.

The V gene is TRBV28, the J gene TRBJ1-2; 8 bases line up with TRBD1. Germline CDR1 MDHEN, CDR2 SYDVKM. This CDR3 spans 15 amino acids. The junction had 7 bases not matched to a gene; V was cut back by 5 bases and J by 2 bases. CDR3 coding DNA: TGTGCCAGCAGTCCTCGGACAGGGATAAACTATGGCTACACCTTC. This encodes CASSPRTGINYGYTF.

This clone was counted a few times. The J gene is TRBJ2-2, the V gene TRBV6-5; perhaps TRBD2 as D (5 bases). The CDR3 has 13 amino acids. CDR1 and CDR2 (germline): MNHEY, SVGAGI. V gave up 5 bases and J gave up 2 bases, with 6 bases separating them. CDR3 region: CASSGLNTGELFF. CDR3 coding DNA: TGTGCCAGCAGTGGACTTAACACCGGGGAGCTGTTTTTT.

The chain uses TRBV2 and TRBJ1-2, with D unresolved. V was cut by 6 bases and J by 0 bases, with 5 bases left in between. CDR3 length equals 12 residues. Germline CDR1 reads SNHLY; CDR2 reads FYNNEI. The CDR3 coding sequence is TGTGCCAGCAGGTCTTCTAACTATGGCTACACCTTC. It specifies CASRSSNYGYTF.

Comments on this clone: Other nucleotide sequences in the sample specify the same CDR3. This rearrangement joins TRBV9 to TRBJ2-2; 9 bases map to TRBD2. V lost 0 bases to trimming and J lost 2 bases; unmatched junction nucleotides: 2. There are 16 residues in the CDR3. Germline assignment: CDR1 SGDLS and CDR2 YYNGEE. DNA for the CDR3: TGTGCCAGCAGCGTAGGGCTAGCGGGAAACACCGGGGAGCTGTTTTTT. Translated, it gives CASSVGLAGNTGELFF.

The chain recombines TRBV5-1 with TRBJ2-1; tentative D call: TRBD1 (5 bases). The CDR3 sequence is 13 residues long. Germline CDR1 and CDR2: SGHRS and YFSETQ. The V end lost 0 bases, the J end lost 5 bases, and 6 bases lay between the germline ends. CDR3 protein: CASSLDRNNEQFF. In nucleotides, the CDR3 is TGCGCCAGCAGCTTGGACAGGAACAATGAGCAGTTCTTC.

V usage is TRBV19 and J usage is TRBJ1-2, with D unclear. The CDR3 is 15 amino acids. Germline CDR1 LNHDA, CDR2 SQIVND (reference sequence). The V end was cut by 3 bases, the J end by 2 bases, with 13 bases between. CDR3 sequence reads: CASSILGVVNYGYTF. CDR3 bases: TGTGCCAGTAGTATCCTCGGAGTAGTGAACTATGGCTACACCTTC.

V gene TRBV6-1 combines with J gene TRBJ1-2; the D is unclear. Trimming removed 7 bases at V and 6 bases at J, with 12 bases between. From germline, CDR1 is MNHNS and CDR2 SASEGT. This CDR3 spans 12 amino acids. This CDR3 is CASTQNVNGYTF. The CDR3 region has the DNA TGTGCCAGCACCCAGAATGTTAATGGCTACACCTTC.

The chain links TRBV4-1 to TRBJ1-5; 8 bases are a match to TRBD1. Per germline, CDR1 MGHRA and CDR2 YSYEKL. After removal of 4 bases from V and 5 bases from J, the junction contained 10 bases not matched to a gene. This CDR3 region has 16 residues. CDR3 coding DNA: TGCGCCAGCAGCCCTTTCGGACAGGGCCTCCATCAGCCCCAGCATTTT. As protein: CASSPFGQGLHQPQHF.

The CDR3: CAWSGSEAFF. The CDR3 DNA reads TGTGCCTGGAGTGGGAGTGAAGCTTTCTTT. The V and J genes are TRBV30 and TRBJ1-1; D unclear. V was pared by 1 base and J by 7 bases, with 4 bases between. The V gene's germline CDR1 is GTSNPN and CDR2 SVGIG (reference sequence). CDR3 size: 10 residues.

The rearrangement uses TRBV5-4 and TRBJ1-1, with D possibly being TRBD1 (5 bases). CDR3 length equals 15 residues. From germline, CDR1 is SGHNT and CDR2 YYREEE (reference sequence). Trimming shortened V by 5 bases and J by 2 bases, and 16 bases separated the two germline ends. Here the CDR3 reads CASRRSPRGNTEAFF. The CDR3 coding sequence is TGTGCCAGCAGAAGGAGTCCAAGGGGTAACACTGAAGCTTTCTTT.

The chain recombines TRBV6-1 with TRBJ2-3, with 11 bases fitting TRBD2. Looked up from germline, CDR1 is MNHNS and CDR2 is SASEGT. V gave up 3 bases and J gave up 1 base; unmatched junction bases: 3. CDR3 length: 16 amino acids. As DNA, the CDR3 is TGTGCCAGCAGTGATCTAGCGGGGGGCCGCACAGATACGCAGTATTTT. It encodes CASSDLAGGRTDTQYF.

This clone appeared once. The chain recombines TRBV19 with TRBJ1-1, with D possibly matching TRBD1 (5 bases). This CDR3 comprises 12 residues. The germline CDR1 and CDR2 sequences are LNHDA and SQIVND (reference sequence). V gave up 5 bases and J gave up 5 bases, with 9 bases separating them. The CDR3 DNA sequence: TGTGCCAGTAGTCCCGGGGGGACTGAAGCTTTCTTT. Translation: CASSPGGTEAFF. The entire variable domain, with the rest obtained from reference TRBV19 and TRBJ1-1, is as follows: DGGITQSPKYLFRKEGQNVTLSCEQNLNHDAMYWYRQDPGQGLRLIYYSQIVNDFQKGDIAEGYSVSREKKESFPLTVTSAQKNPTAFYLCASSPGGTEAFFGQGTRLTVV.

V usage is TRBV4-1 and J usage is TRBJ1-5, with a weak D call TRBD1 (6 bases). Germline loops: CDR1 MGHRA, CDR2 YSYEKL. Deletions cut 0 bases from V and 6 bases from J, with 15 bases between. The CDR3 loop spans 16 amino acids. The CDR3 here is CASSQDLTGLGQPQHF. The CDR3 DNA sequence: TGCGCCAGCAGCCAAGATCTCACAGGGCTTGGTCAGCCCCAGCATTTT.

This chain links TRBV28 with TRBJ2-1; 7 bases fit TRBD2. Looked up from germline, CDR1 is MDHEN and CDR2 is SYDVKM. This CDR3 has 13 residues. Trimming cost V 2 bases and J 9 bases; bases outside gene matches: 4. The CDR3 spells CASSLAGVVEQFF. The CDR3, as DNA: TGTGCCAGCAGTTTAGCGGGAGTGGTTGAGCAGTTCTTC.

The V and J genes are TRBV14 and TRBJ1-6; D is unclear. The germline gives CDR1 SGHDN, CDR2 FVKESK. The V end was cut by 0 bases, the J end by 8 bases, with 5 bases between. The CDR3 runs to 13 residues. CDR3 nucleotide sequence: TGTGCCAGCAGCCAAGATCGCGATTCACCCCTCCACTTT. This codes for CASSQDRDSPLHF.

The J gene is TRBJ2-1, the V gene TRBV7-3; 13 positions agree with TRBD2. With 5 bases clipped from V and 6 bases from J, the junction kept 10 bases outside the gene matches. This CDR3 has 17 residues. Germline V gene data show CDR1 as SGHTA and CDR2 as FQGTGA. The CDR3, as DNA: TGTGCCAGCAGCCCGGGGGGGGGACTAGCGGGATTCAATGAGCAGTTCTTC. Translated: CASSPGGGLAGFNEQFF.

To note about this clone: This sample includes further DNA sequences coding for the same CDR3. The CDR3 DNA reads as TGCGCCAGCAGCTCTGGGACAGGGGGCACTGAAGCTTTCTTT. The encoded protein is CASSSGTGGTEAFF. This chain links TRBV5-1 with TRBJ1-1, with TRBD1 matching 11 bases. CDR1 is SGHRS and CDR2 is YFSETQ in the germline V gene. V was pared by 3 bases and J by 4 bases, with 2 bases of the junction left unmatched. The CDR3 length is 14 residues.

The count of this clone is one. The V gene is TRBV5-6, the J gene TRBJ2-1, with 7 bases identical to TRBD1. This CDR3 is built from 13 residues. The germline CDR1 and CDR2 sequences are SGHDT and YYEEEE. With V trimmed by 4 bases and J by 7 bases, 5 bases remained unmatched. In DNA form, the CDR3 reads TGTGCCAGCAGCAAGGGGACAGTTAATGAGCAGTTCTTC. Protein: CASSKGTVNEQFF.